The clone carrying this T cell receptor (beta chain) was counted a few times. The antigen is not known. The sample belongs to a study of beta chain features in type 1 diabetes. The junction had 9 bases not matched to a gene; V was cut back by 6 bases and J by 5 bases. Germline assignment: CDR1 MNHEY and CDR2 SVGAGI. This CDR3 contains 14 residues. Reverse transcribing all isolated RNA meant expressed TCRB transcripts were sequenced. Sequenced by immunoSEQ multiplex PCR; TCRdb stores in-frame clones only, minus some. Here the sample spans under 800,000 clones, 15% being singletons. Findings and limits, study-wide: It was possible that PCR favored shorter templates, equally so in patients and controls.

This receptor was obtained from a man aged 18 to 29 in good health. The source material was naive CD4+ T cells from blood. The chain combines TRBV6-5 with TRBJ1-1; TRBD1 aligns across 7 bases. CDR3 loop: CASSLRQGRTEAFF. DNA for the CDR3: TGTGCCAGCAGCCTTAGACAGGGTCGGACTGAAGCTTTCTTT.